This T cell receptor (beta chain) was recovered during a study of blood T cell repertoires in COVID-19. The CDR3 extends over 16 amino acids. Germline values: CDR1 SGHDT, CDR2 YYEEEE. The V end was cut by 0 bases, the J end by 1 base, with 13 bases between. Here immunoSEQ multiplex PCR was the method, and the copy in TCRdb shows in-frame clones only, minus some. This sample has around 86,000 clones, with about four fifths found just once. The chain links TRBV5-6 to TRBJ1-1; D ambiguous. The receptor was derived from a human donor in a cohort sampled during active COVID-19. The sample was peripheral blood. The CDR3 loop reads CASSLGSPYENTEAFF. DNA of the CDR3: TGTGCCAGCAGCTTGGGGTCCCCCTATGAGAACACTGAAGCTTTCTTT. Variable domain in full (rest from reference TRBV5-6 and TRBJ1-1): DAGVTQSPTHLIKTRGQQVTLRCSPKSGHDTVSWYQQALGQGPQFIFQYYEEEERQRGNFPDRFSGHQFPNYSSELNVNALLLGDSALYLCASSLGSPYENTEAFFGQGTRLTVV.